This TCR beta chain was obtained from a study of blood T cell repertoires in COVID-19. Some clones are missing from TCRdb's copy, which holds only in-frame ones; the method was immunoSEQ multiplex PCR. The data show about 240,000 clones, around 83% seen once. The CDR3 is 16 amino acids. CDR1 is SGHDT, CDR2 YYEEEE, per germline. The V gene lost 5 bases and the J gene lost 8 bases, with 22 bases spanning the gap. The V and J genes are TRBV5-6 and TRBJ1-4, with no clear D. This TCR was recovered from a woman aged 80 or over with acute or convalescent COVID-19. The specimen was peripheral blood. CDR3 nucleotides: TGTGCCAGCAGTTCACTGGGTCCTCGGGGAGGGGAAAAACTGTTTTTT. Amino acid sequence: CASSSLGPRGGEKLFF. Full variable domain (rest looked up from reference TRBV5-6 and TRBJ1-4): DAGVTQSPTHLIKTRGQQVTLRCSPKSGHDTVSWYQQALGQGPQFIFQYYEEEERQRGNFPDRFSGHQFPNYSSELNVNALLLGDSALYLCASSSLGPRGGEKLFFGSGTQLSVL.